The entry that follows covers one TCR beta chain sequence. Its antigen is still unknown. The record has no base qualities; no much larger clone is one base away. The CDR3 has 15 amino acids, counting the end cysteine and phenylalanine. CDR3 DNA is the only sequence kept; it has 45 bases, read in frame from the first base. Relative to germline, V is missing 3 bases and J is missing 4 bases, with 10 bases of the junction outside any gene match. Based on the germline V gene, the CDR1 and CDR2 sequences are SGDLS and YYNGEE. This record comes from a study of blood T cell repertoires in COVID-19 (TCRdb year 2020). For the wider study: Samples from collaborators originated in the United States, Italy and Spain and spanned both the acute and convalescent phases of COVID-19. The material from the prospective study consisted of cDNA or gDNA derived from T cells, B-cell-depleted T cells, or PBMCs. Sample metadata almost always included a de-identified subject ID, COVID-19 status, age in years and sex. A freely available public database, intended as a resource for researchers studying the immune response to SARS-CoV-2, is where the repertoires were released. The dataset comprised deeply sampled blood TCRbeta repertoires from subjects exposed to, actively infected with, or recovered from COVID-19. Where available, HLA class I and class II types were taken from metadata supplied by the sample provider and were not determined by assay-based typing. The samples were drawn from the first 160 participants of the ongoing ImmuneRACE study and from over a thousand subjects provided by 6 global collaborators.

Results and caveats for the whole study, not just this receptor: The amount of clinical and demographic metadata varied by source and participant and was provided uncurated.

TCRbeta CDR3 regions were amplified from genomic DNA by means of the immunoSEQ Assay, a bias-controlled multiplex PCR. In the authors' own workflow: Nucleated cell counts per sample were estimated from amplification of reference gene primers within the assay. To quantify the absolute abundance of each unique TCRbeta CDR3 rearrangement, sequence reads were collapsed and filtered. For each sample, productive Simpson clonality was calculated by taking the square root of Simpson's diversity index across productive rearrangements. Not all clones reach the TCRdb copy of this immuneACCESS table, which keeps in-frame sequences only. Checked studies attribute under half of the gap to unresolved V genes and leave the rest unexplained. The V and J calls and the clone size are those of that table, but D and trimming were determined from the DNA. The sample table contains hundreds of thousands of clones; only one count was recorded for about four fifths of them. Under 3% of the sample belongs to the ten largest clones.

Whole blood was collected in K2EDTA tubes by collaborating institutions according to the institutions' own protocols. For TCRbeta analysis, collaborators shipped samples in one of three forms: frozen whole blood, isolated PBMCs, or DNA extracted from either of those sample types. The sample was peripheral blood. The V gene is TRBV9 and the J gene is TRBJ2-7, and 7 junction bases match TRBD2. This TCR was sampled from a middle-aged woman with active or convalescent COVID-19. The nucleotide sequence reads TGTGCCAGCAGCGAAGGAGCGGGGCGACAATACGAGCAGTACTTC. Its protein is CASSEGAGRQYEQYF.